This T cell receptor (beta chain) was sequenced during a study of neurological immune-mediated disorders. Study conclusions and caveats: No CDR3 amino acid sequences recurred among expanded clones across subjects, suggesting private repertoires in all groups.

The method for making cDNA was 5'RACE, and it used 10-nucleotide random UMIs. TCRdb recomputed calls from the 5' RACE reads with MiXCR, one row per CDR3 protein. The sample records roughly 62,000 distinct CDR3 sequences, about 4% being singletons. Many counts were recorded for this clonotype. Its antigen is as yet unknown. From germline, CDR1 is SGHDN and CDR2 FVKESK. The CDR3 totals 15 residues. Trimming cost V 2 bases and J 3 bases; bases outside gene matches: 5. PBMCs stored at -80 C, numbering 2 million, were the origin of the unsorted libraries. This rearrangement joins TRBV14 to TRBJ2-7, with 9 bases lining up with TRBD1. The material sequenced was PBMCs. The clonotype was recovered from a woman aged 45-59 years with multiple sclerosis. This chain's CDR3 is CASSQLGDRDYEQYF. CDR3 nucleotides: TGTGCCAGCAGCCAATTAGGGGACAGGGACTACGAGCAGTACTTC.